Following are 4 T cell receptor beta chains from one sample sequenced in a study of cytomegalovirus exposure and HLA in healthy donors. The primer mix had 60 Vbeta and 13 Jbeta primers. TCRdb's copy holds only in-frame clones and misses some; the assay was immunoSEQ multiplex PCR. The sample holds under 130,000 clones, roughly 15% seen once. Sequenced input: PBMCs. These receptors all stem from a female donor in good health and CMV-seronegative.

V usage is TRBV2 and J usage is TRBJ2-5; no definite D call. Germline values: CDR1 SNHLY, CDR2 FYNNEI. This CDR3 region has 12 residues. Between the trimmed V and J ends, which lost 4 bases and 3 bases, there was a span of 6 bases. The CDR3 DNA reads TGTGCCAGCAGTGCCCTAGAAGAGACCCAGTACTTC. It yields the protein CASSALEETQYF.

The genes are TRBV28 and TRBJ2-3; 8 bases align to TRBD2. The junction had 11 bases not matched to a gene; V was cut back by 6 bases and J by 6 bases. CDR3 length: 15 residues. The germline V gene encodes CDR1 MDHEN and CDR2 SYDVKM. The CDR3 spells CASSLTSGPSDTQYF. The CDR3 DNA sequence: TGTGCCAGCAGCCTAACTAGCGGACCCTCCGATACGCAGTATTTT. The full variable domain, completed using reference TRBV28 and TRBJ2-3, is DVKVTQSSRYLVKRTGEKVFLECVQDMDHENMFWYRQDPGLGLRLIYFSYDVKMKEKGDIPEGYSVSREKKERFSLILESASTNQTSMYLCASSLTSGPSDTQYFGPGTRLTVL.

This clone has more than one count but fewer than ten. The chain joins TRBV19 to TRBJ2-1; TRBD1 matches at 7 bases. Unmatched junction bases numbered 7, after V lost 6 bases and J lost 2 bases. Germline loops: CDR1 LNHDA, CDR2 SQIVND (reference sequence). The CDR3 length is 15 residues. The DNA for the CDR3 is TGTGCCAGTAGCACAAGGGACAGCGCCTACAATGAGCAGTTCTTC. It is translated as CASSTRDSAYNEQFF.

This clone was observed a few times. The chain joins TRBV5-1 to TRBJ2-1; tentative D call: TRBD1 (6 bases). The CDR3 sequence is 13 residues long. The germline gives CDR1 SGHRS, CDR2 YFSETQ. Trimming stripped 1 base from V and 8 bases from J, with 10 bases between. The CDR3 loop reads CASSLYGGYEQFF. The CDR3 DNA follows: TGCGCCAGCAGCTTGTATGGGGGCTATGAGCAGTTCTTC.